This T cell receptor (beta chain) was captured in a study of naive and memory T cell subsets. General study findings and limits: Clonotypes are single alpha or beta chains, not paired receptors.

Cells stained for CD3, CD4, CD8, CD45RA, CD27 and viability were sorted into four CD45RA/CD27 subsets. The beta constant-region primer was an equimolar mix of two oligonucleotides covering TRBC1 and TRBC2. An oligonucleotide with the SP2 primer and a 12-nucleotide UMI was ligated to the cDNA 3' end. TCRdb reprocessed the UMI-ligation and nested PCR reads with MiXCR, giving one entry per CDR3 protein. The sample lists about 85,000 distinct CDR3 sequences, approximately 14% occurring once. This clonotype was seen ten or more times. Its matching antigen is unknown. Germline-derived CDR1 and CDR2 are SQVTM and ANQGSEA. J lost 1 base, V lost 6 bases, and 3 bases had no gene match. This CDR3 has 13 amino acids.

Sequenced material: central memory CD4+ T cells from blood. The sequence was collected from a human donor in good health. This sequence joins TRBV29-1 and TRBJ2-3, with TRBD1 matching over 8 bases. DNA for the CDR3: TGCAGCGTGGACAGGGAGGGCACAGATACGCAGTATTTT. It is translated as CSVDREGTDTQYF.